This entry lists 28 T cell receptor beta chains sequenced from one sample in a study of technical replicates of blood from a handful of donors. Clones were read by immunoSEQ multiplex PCR, and TCRdb kept only the in-frame ones, dropping some. The top ten hold about 0.38% of the sample, which has 74,000 or so clones, approximately 91% seen once. The sequencing input was T cells isolated from PBMCs. All receptors derive from a human donor in good health.

The CDR3 DNA sequence: TGCGCCAGCAGAGATAGCGGGAGGCCCTACGAGCAGTACTTC. Its translation is CASRDSGRPYEQYF. The V call is TRBV10-2, the J call TRBJ2-7, with 10 bases matching TRBD2. The V segment lost 6 bases and the J segment 2 bases; nucleotides outside the gene matches: 4. Looked up from germline, CDR1 is WSHSY and CDR2 is SAAADI. The CDR3 is 14 amino acids.

V gene TRBV10-3 combines with J gene TRBJ2-2, with 8 bases lining up with TRBD1. The CDR3 loop spans 14 amino acids. V lost 8 bases, J lost 3 bases, and 5 bases stayed unmatched. Per the germline V gene, CDR1 is ENHRY and CDR2 is SYGVKD. CDR3 sequence: CAILEQGDTGELFF. For the CDR3, the DNA is TGTGCCATCTTAGAACAGGGGGACACCGGGGAGCTGTTTTTT.

The chain has TRBV23-1 and TRBJ1-1, with 12 bases identical to TRBD1. TRBV23-1 is identified as an open reading frame with a role that is uncertain. The ends lost 4 bases at V and 1 base at J; junction bases unmatched: 10. This CDR3 is built from 18 residues. CDR3 residues: CASSPEGTGGASNTEAFF. Here the CDR3 DNA reads TGCGCCAGCAGTCCAGAAGGGACAGGGGGCGCCTCGAACACTGAAGCTTTCTTT.

The chain uses TRBV9 and TRBJ2-1; D gene unclear. The CDR3 is made up of 11 amino acids. Between the trimmed V and J ends, which lost 4 bases and 6 bases, there was a span of 5 bases. Germline V lookup: CDR1 SGDLS, CDR2 YYNGEE. The CDR3 bases are TGTGCCAGCAGCCCCGGCAATGAGCAGTTCTTC. Its protein is CASSPGNEQFF.

The CDR3 nucleotides are TGCGCCAGCAGCCCAGTTGCGAGGGAGGCTAATGAAAAACTGTTTTTT. Its translation is CASSPVAREANEKLFF. The chain couples TRBV4-3 to TRBJ1-4, with unresolved D. V lost 4 bases, J lost 3 bases, and 15 bases lay in between. Germline V CDR1 and CDR2: LGHNA, YSLEER. The CDR3 covers 16 residues.

The V gene is TRBV4-1, the J gene TRBJ2-1; 9 bases map to TRBD2. This CDR3 has 15 residues. Germline V gene sequence: CDR1 MGHRA, CDR2 YSYEKL. V lost 6 bases to trimming and J lost 6 bases; unmatched junction nucleotides: 9. The CDR3 region has the DNA TGCGCCAGCAGGGGGACTAGCCCTCTGTCCAATGAGCAGTTCTTC. Translated, it gives CASRGTSPLSNEQFF.

The chain has TRBV9 and TRBJ2-1; TRBD2 might be the D (6 bases). V lost 0 bases to trimming and J lost 3 bases, with 13 bases between them. Per the germline V gene, CDR1 is SGDLS and CDR2 is YYNGEE. This CDR3 has 16 residues. CDR3 protein: CASSVASLANYNEQFF. In DNA, the CDR3 is TGTGCCAGCAGCGTAGCGAGTCTAGCGAACTACAATGAGCAGTTCTTC.

V usage is TRBV27 and J usage is TRBJ1-2, with a weak D call TRBD1 (5 bases). The CDR3 totals 13 residues. Germline V gene sequence: CDR1 MNHEY, CDR2 SMNVEV (reference sequence). V lost 5 bases and J 5 bases, leaving 12 bases between the germline ends. CDR3 residues: CASSLRGKYGYTF. The CDR3 DNA reads TGTGCCAGCAGTCTTCGGGGGAAATATGGCTACACCTTC.

The V and J genes are TRBV13 and TRBJ2-3, with 8 bases lining up with TRBD1. The CDR3 extends over 15 amino acids. The V gene end was trimmed by 6 bases and the J gene end by 3 bases; junction bases not matched to a gene: 8. Germline V gives CDR1 PRHDT, CDR2 FYEKMQ (reference sequence). Written as DNA, the CDR3 is TGTGCCAGCAGTTCGACAGGGGAAAGGACAGATACGCAGTATTTT. Amino acids: CASSSTGERTDTQYF.

The V call is TRBV27, the J call TRBJ1-5; 10 bases align to TRBD1. V gave up 7 bases and J gave up 1 base; unmatched junction bases: 4. Germline lookup yields CDR1 MNHEY and CDR2 SMNVEV (reference sequence). This CDR3 is 15 amino acids long. The DNA of the CDR3 is TGTGCCAGCACCGGGACAGGGGTAAGCAATCAGCCCCAGCATTTT. Translated, it gives CASTGTGVSNQPQHF.

The rearrangement joins TRBV2 to TRBJ2-7, with 8 bases aligning to TRBD1. CDR1 and CDR2 from the germline V gene are SNHLY and FYNNEI. J gave up 3 bases and V 1 base, and 2 bases lay outside the gene matches. This CDR3 region has 14 residues. CDR3 in DNA: TGTGCCAGCAGTGAAGAGACAGGGGTCTACGAGCAGTACTTC. The encoded protein is CASSEETGVYEQYF.

The chain couples TRBV4-1 to TRBJ2-5; TRBD2 matches at 10 bases. V lost 7 bases, J lost 2 bases, and 1 base stayed unmatched. The length of the CDR3 is 13 residues. In germline, CDR1 is MGHRA, CDR2 YSYEKL. The CDR3 DNA reads TGCGCCAGCATGACTAGCGGGCAAGAGACCCAGTACTTC. This sequence encodes CASMTSGQETQYF.

As to this clone: One junction end does not reproduce the germline sequence, and a read error may be involved. This rearrangement joins TRBV2 to TRBJ2-1; TRBD2 matches at 8 bases. Per the germline V gene, CDR1 is SNHLY and CDR2 is FYNNEI. The CDR3 totals 13 residues. CDR3: CASRVELAAEQFF. The CDR3 nucleotides read TGTGCTAGCAGGGTAGAACTAGCGGCCGAGCAGTTCTTC.

V usage is TRBV7-2 and J usage is TRBJ2-3; unclear D gene. There are 13 residues in the CDR3. The V gene lost 7 bases and the J gene lost 0 bases, with 8 bases spanning the gap. Germline V gene data show CDR1 as SGHTA and CDR2 as FQGNSA. CDR3 nucleotides: TGTGCCAGCACCCAAGCTAGCACAGATACGCAGTATTTT. Its translation is CASTQASTDTQYF.

The chain's CDR3 is CASSLERVYGYTF. In nucleotides, the CDR3 is TGTGCCAGCAGCTTGGAGAGGGTCTATGGCTACACCTTC. This rearrangement joins TRBV5-6 to TRBJ1-2; no firm D call. The CDR3 covers 13 residues. Between the trimmed V and J ends, which lost 0 bases and 4 bases, there was a span of 7 bases. Germline V gives CDR1 SGHDT, CDR2 YYEEEE. The complete variable domain, with remaining parts taken from reference TRBV5-6 and TRBJ1-2, reads DAGVTQSPTHLIKTRGQQVTLRCSPKSGHDTVSWYQQALGQGPQFIFQYYEEEERQRGNFPDRFSGHQFPNYSSELNVNALLLGDSALYLCASSLERVYGYTFGSGTRLTVV.

This clone was detected only once. In DNA, the CDR3 is TGTGCCAGCAGTTTATCCGATGAGGGGGTCGGGGGCTACACCTTC. Residues: CASSLSDEGVGGYTF. This chain joins TRBV27 and TRBJ1-2; tentative D call: TRBD1 (6 bases). Germline lookup yields CDR1 MNHEY and CDR2 SMNVEV (reference sequence). Between the trimmed V and J ends, which lost 0 bases and 8 bases, there was a span of 16 bases. This CDR3 is built from 15 residues.

The chain links TRBV5-6 to TRBJ2-7; TRBD1 might be the D (6 bases). The germline V gene encodes CDR1 SGHDT and CDR2 YYEEEE. Trimming took off 2 bases at V and 3 bases at J, with 9 bases between the two ends. CDR3 length: 13 residues. CDR3 nucleotide sequence: TGTGCCAGCAGCTTCCTAGGGGGCTACGAGCAGTACTTC. Its translation is CASSFLGGYEQYF.

This clone has only one observation. The chain carries TRBV9 and TRBJ1-1; D is perhaps TRBD1 (5 bases). Germline-derived CDR1 and CDR2 are SGDLS and YYNGEE. This CDR3 comprises 14 residues. V was pared by 0 bases and J by 8 bases, with 14 bases between. This CDR3 reads CASSVEIWGGEAFF. For the CDR3, the DNA is TGTGCCAGCAGCGTAGAGATATGGGGGGGAGAAGCTTTCTTT.

The V call is TRBV18, the J call TRBJ2-5; TRBD2 is a possible D gene (5 bases). Between the trimmed V and J ends, which lost 1 base and 2 bases, there was a span of 8 bases. CDR1 and CDR2 (germline): KGHSH, LQKENI. The CDR3 contains 14 residues. CDR3 DNA: TGTGCCAGCTCACCACGTCGGGGTCAAGAGACCCAGTACTTC. It encodes CASSPRRGQETQYF.

The chain employs TRBV11-2 and TRBJ2-2, with 8 bases aligning to TRBD1. V gave up 1 base and J gave up 5 bases; unmatched junction bases: 3. The CDR3 is made up of 15 amino acids. CDR1 SGHAT and CDR2 FQNNGV come from the germline V gene. DNA for the CDR3: TGTGCCAGCAGCTTAGTCAGGGGGCCAACCGGGGAGCTGTTTTTT. Protein: CASSLVRGPTGELFF.

This clone was picked up one time. V and J are TRBV4-1 and TRBJ2-2; D is possibly TRBD1 (5 bases). Deletions cut 0 bases from V and 1 base from J, with 9 bases between. The CDR3 is 16 residues long. The germline V gene encodes CDR1 MGHRA and CDR2 YSYEKL. CDR3 DNA sequence: TGCGCCAGCAGCCAAGATGGGGCAGGGAACACCGGGGAGCTGTTTTTT. This sequence encodes CASSQDGAGNTGELFF.

This chain joins TRBV9 and TRBJ1-5, with D tentatively TRBD1 (5 bases). With 0 bases removed from V and 7 bases from J, the gap between germline ends came to 11 bases. Germline-derived CDR1 and CDR2 are SGDLS and YYNGEE. CDR3 length: 14 amino acids. The CDR3 DNA follows: TGTGCCAGCAGCGTAGATGGGGGGGGGCAGCCCCAGCATTTT. This gives the protein CASSVDGGGQPQHF.

V and J are TRBV25-1 and TRBJ2-3, with 14 nucleotides matching TRBD2. This CDR3 is 18 amino acids long. The germline V gene has CDR1 MGHDK and CDR2 SYGVNS. Germline trimming cut 4 bases from V and 4 bases from J; bases unmatched to any gene: 10. CDR3 in amino acids: CASSVGTSGSSQSDTQYF. For the CDR3, the DNA is TGTGCCAGCAGTGTTGGGACTAGCGGGAGTTCCCAGTCAGATACGCAGTATTTT.

The rearrangement uses TRBV4-2 and TRBJ2-7; possible D gene TRBD2, 5 bases. The CDR3 consists of 14 residues. Germline V CDR1 and CDR2: LGHNA, YNFKEQ. V was pared by 3 bases and J by 6 bases, with 15 bases between. This CDR3 is CASSQEVPPGEQYF. The CDR3 DNA follows: TGTGCCAGCAGCCAGGAGGTCCCACCAGGCGAGCAGTACTTC.

The chain has TRBV19 and TRBJ2-7; TRBD1 matches at 8 bases. The CDR3 length is 15 residues. J lost 2 bases, V lost 3 bases, and 6 bases had no gene match. The germline V gene has CDR1 LNHDA and CDR2 SQIVND (reference sequence). CDR3 coding DNA: TGTGCCAGTAGTATGGGGACAGGCCAAGCCTACGAGCAGTACTTC. Its translation is CASSMGTGQAYEQYF.

The chain links TRBV5-8 to TRBJ1-4; 7 positions match TRBD1. The germline CDR1 and CDR2 sequences are SGHTS and YDEGEE. Germline trimming cut 3 bases from V and 3 bases from J; bases unmatched to any gene: 8. CDR3 length: 16 residues. The CDR3 sequence is CASSSPTRGANEKLFF. As DNA, the CDR3 is TGTGCCAGCAGCTCACCTACCAGGGGGGCTAATGAAAAACTGTTTTTT.

V and J are TRBV7-9 and TRBJ1-4; perhaps TRBD1 as D (5 bases). Deletions cut 3 bases from V and 5 bases from J, with 13 bases between. The CDR3 has 15 residues. CDR1 is SEHNR, CDR2 FQNEAQ, per germline (reference sequence). The CDR3 spells CASSLYQGGNEKLFF. CDR3 DNA sequence: TGTGCCAGCAGCTTGTACCAGGGAGGAAATGAAAAACTGTTTTTT. Supplemented by reference TRBV7-9 and TRBJ1-4, the full variable domain reads DTGVSQNPRHKITKRGQNVTFRCDPISEHNRLYWYRQTLGQGPEFLTYFQNEAQLEKSRLLSDRFSAERPKGSFSTLEIQRTEQGDSAMYLCASSLYQGGNEKLFFGSGTQLSVL.

The rearrangement uses TRBV27 and TRBJ2-2; 8 bases match TRBD2. Trimming at V came to 2 bases and at J to 4 bases, leaving 3 bases not matched to a gene. The CDR3 is made up of 15 amino acids. CDR1 and CDR2 from the germline V gene are MNHEY and SMNVEV (reference sequence). CDR3 DNA: TGTGCCAGCAGTTTACTAGCGGGCGCCACCGGGGAGCTGTTTTTT. It encodes CASSLLAGATGELFF.